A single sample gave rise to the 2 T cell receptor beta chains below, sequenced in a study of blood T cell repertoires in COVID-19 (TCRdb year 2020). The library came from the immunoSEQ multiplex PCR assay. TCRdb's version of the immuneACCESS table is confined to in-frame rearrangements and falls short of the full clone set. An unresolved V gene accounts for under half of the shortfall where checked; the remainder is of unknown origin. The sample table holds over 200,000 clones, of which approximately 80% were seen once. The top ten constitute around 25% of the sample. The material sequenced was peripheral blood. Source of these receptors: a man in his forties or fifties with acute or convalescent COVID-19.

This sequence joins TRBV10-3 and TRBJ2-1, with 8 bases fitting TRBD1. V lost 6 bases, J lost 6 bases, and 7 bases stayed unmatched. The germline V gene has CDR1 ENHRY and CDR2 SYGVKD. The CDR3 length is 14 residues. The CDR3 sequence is CAISSDRAGNEQFF. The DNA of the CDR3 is TGTGCCATCAGCTCGGACAGGGCGGGCAATGAGCAGTTCTTC.

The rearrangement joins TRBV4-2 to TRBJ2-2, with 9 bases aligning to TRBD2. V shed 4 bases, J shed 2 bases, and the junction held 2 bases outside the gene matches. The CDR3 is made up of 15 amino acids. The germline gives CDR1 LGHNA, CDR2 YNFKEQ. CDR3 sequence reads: CASSRSGRNTGELFF. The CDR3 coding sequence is TGTGCCAGCAGCCGTAGCGGGAGAAACACCGGGGAGCTGTTTTTT.